This TCR beta chain is from a study of cytomegalovirus exposure and HLA in healthy donors. The PCR was carried out with 60 Vbeta primers and 13 Jbeta primers. The data were produced by immunoSEQ multiplex PCR, yet TCRdb's version contains in-frame clones alone and is incomplete. This table has approximately 130,000 clones, around 83% appearing once. Study observations and caveats: Within an earlier analysis, most TCR beta V segments proved productive either about 87% or about 30% of the time.

This CDR3 spans 15 amino acids. CDR1 is LNHDA and CDR2 is SQIVND in the germline V gene (reference sequence). The V gene lost 6 bases and the J gene lost 3 bases, with 17 bases spanning the gap. In the case of this clone: The antigen remains undetermined.

Sequencing used PBMCs. This sequence was found in a man aged 50-59 years in good health and CMV-seronegative. V gene TRBV19 combines with J gene TRBJ1-1; the D gene is possibly TRBD1 (5 bases). The DNA for the CDR3 is TGTGCCAGTAGAAATTTGGTCAGGGTAGACACTGAAGCTTTCTTT. Protein product: CASRNLVRVDTEAFF.